These 18 T cell receptor beta chains share one sample of origin, sequenced in a study of cytomegalovirus exposure and HLA in healthy donors. Vbeta (60) and Jbeta (13) primers were used in the PCR. The method was immunoSEQ multiplex PCR; TCRdb's version includes in-frame clones alone and lacks a portion of them. This repertoire includes about 200,000 clones. Material for sequencing was PBMCs. The receptor set was obtained from a boy aged 5-17 years in good health and CMV-seronegative.

The chain employs TRBV9 and TRBJ2-5; 15 nucleotides align to TRBD2. The germline CDR1 and CDR2 sequences are SGDLS and YYNGEE. The CDR3 runs to 15 residues. V gave up 3 bases and J gave up 5 bases; unmatched junction bases: 2. CDR3 loop: CASSDGTSGGETQYF. DNA for the CDR3: TGTGCCAGCAGCGACGGGACTAGCGGGGGGGAGACCCAGTACTTC.

The chain combines TRBV28 with TRBJ2-1; 7 bases agree with TRBD2. CDR1 MDHEN and CDR2 SYDVKM come from the germline V gene. Trimming cost V 6 bases and J 4 bases; bases outside gene matches: 9. The CDR3 loop spans 15 amino acids. The chain's CDR3 is CASSWGGDYYNEQFF. The CDR3 coding sequence is TGTGCCAGCAGCTGGGGCGGGGACTATTACAATGAGCAGTTCTTC.

The gene calls are TRBV27 and TRBJ2-7; TRBD2 might be the D (6 bases). CDR3 size: 16 residues. The V gene's germline CDR1 is MNHEY and CDR2 SMNVEV (reference sequence). V was shortened by 4 bases and J by 4 bases, with 20 bases between the two germline ends. CDR3 nucleotides: TGTGCCAGCAGTTCCCTCAGCCGTCTTGGGGGGTACGAGCAGTACTTC. It is translated as CASSSLSRLGGYEQYF.

The chain is built from TRBV5-1 and TRBJ2-7; possible D gene TRBD2, 5 bases. This CDR3 has 12 amino acids. Trimming took off 2 bases at V and 7 bases at J, with 10 bases between the two ends. Germline CDR1 reads SGHRS; CDR2 reads YFSETQ. The CDR3 loop reads CASSLAAGEQYF. The CDR3 DNA follows: TGCGCCAGCAGCTTAGCGGCAGGAGAGCAGTACTTC.

This chain links TRBV15 with TRBJ1-3; 7 bases line up with TRBD1. This CDR3 is built from 15 residues. V lost 4 bases and J lost 0; bases outside the gene matches: 3. Germline loops: CDR1 LNHNV, CDR2 YYDKDF (reference sequence). CDR3 loop: CATSKQGFSGNTIYF. CDR3 in DNA: TGTGCCACCAGCAAACAGGGGTTCTCTGGAAACACCATATATTTT.

The V call is TRBV7-9, the J call TRBJ1-2; no firm D call. Germline V gene sequence: CDR1 SEHNR, CDR2 FQNEAQ (reference sequence). The CDR3 is 12 amino acids. V was trimmed by 4 bases and J by 4 bases, leaving 7 bases between them. CDR3 region: CASSSEAYGYTF. CDR3 nucleotide sequence: TGTGCCAGCAGCTCCGAGGCCTATGGCTACACCTTC.

The CDR3: CSVSEGRTEAFF. The DNA of the CDR3 is TGCAGCGTTAGCGAGGGCAGGACTGAAGCTTTCTTT. The chain couples TRBV29-1 to TRBJ1-1; D unresolved. The V gene's germline CDR1 is SQVTM and CDR2 ANQGSEA. V lost 5 bases, J lost 5 bases, and 12 bases lay in between. The CDR3 covers 12 residues.

This chain connects TRBV27 to TRBJ2-3; D might be TRBD2 (5 bases). CDR1 MNHEY and CDR2 SMNVEV come from the germline V gene (reference sequence). CDR3 length equals 15 residues. Trimming stripped 8 bases from V and 2 bases from J, with 17 bases between. The CDR3 is CASAERTSYTDTQYF. In DNA, the CDR3 is TGTGCCAGCGCAGAGCGGACCAGCTACACAGATACGCAGTATTTT.

The CDR3 DNA is TGTGCCTGGAATGAGCGGGATGGCTACACCTTC. Its translation is CAWNERDGYTF. The chain carries TRBV30 and TRBJ1-2, with D uncertain. CDR1 and CDR2 from the germline V gene are GTSNPN and SVGIG (reference sequence). V was trimmed by 4 bases and J by 6 bases, leaving 9 bases between them. This CDR3 has 11 amino acids.

The chain combines TRBV4-1 with TRBJ2-3; TRBD2 agrees at 8 bases. V was clipped by 4 bases and J by 4 bases; unmatched bases: 13. From germline, CDR1 is MGHRA and CDR2 YSYEKL. This CDR3 has 17 residues. The CDR3 sequence is CASSRTTGLAGPDTQYF. DNA for the CDR3: TGCGCCAGCAGCCGCACGACGGGGCTAGCGGGCCCAGATACGCAGTATTTT.

The genes are TRBV11-2 and TRBJ2-7; 9 positions agree with TRBD1. Germline loops: CDR1 SGHAT, CDR2 FQNNGV. The CDR3 spans 15 residues. With 5 bases clipped from V and 4 bases from J, the junction kept 9 bases outside the gene matches. The CDR3 sequence: CASSQVRDRVYEQYF. The CDR3 DNA reads TGTGCCAGCAGCCAGGTGAGGGACAGGGTTTACGAGCAGTACTTC.

The chain carries TRBV20-1 and TRBJ2-3; no clear D gene. The germline gives CDR1 DFQATT, CDR2 SNEGSKA (reference sequence). V lost 1 base to trimming and J lost 10 bases, with 9 bases between them. The CDR3 runs 11 residues. The CDR3 loop is CSARVGSAQYF. As DNA, the CDR3 is TGCAGTGCTAGAGTTGGTAGTGCGCAGTATTTT.

The genes are TRBV28 and TRBJ2-2; TRBD1 might be the D (5 bases). Germline values: CDR1 MDHEN, CDR2 SYDVKM. The CDR3 length is 13 residues. The V and J ends lost 6 bases and 8 bases respectively, with 13 bases between them. CDR3 nucleotide sequence: TGTGCCAGCAGGCCAGGGTCGGTTGGGGAGCTGTTTTTT. Translating it yields CASRPGSVGELFF.

The V gene is TRBV29-1, the J gene TRBJ1-2; 7 nucleotides agree with TRBD1. The CDR3 has 14 amino acids. The V and J ends lost 7 bases and 2 bases, in that order; junction bases with no gene match: 10. Germline assignment: CDR1 SQVTM and CDR2 ANQGSEA. The CDR3 DNA reads TGCAGCGCCGAAACCTCGACAGGGAACTATGGCTACACCTTC. Its translation is CSAETSTGNYGYTF.

The chain is built from TRBV6-1 and TRBJ1-4; possible D gene TRBD1, 5 bases. The CDR3 has 13 residues. Germline loops: CDR1 MNHNS, CDR2 SASEGT. Trimming cost V 8 bases and J 3 bases, with 10 bases left between them. The CDR3 region has the DNA TGTGCCAGCCGGGACTTAGCTAATGAAAAACTGTTTTTT. It is translated as CASRDLANEKLFF.

This clone is labeled medium-sized based on frequency. J is TRBJ1-4 and V is TRBV2; D might be TRBD1 (6 bases). The ends were cut back, 7 bases at V and 6 bases at J, with 15 bases in the middle. The CDR3 has 14 amino acids. Germline V CDR1 and CDR2: SNHLY, FYNNEI. The chain's CDR3 is CASNYDRMDEKLFF. The CDR3 coding sequence is TGTGCCAGCAATTACGACAGGATGGATGAAAAACTGTTTTTT.

The rearrangement uses TRBV7-6 and TRBJ2-7; 9 bases agree with TRBD2. CDR3 size: 14 residues. Germline CDR1 reads SGHVS; CDR2 reads FNYEAQ. The V segment lost 1 base and the J segment 3 bases; nucleotides outside the gene matches: 1. In DNA form, the CDR3 reads TGTGCCAGCAGCTTAGAGCGGGGGGACTACGAGCAGTACTTC. This encodes CASSLERGDYEQYF. Based on the CDR3 plus reference TRBV7-6 and TRBJ2-7, the full variable domain is GAGVSQSPRYKVTKRGQDVALRCDPISGHVSLYWYRQALGQGPEFLTYFNYEAQQDKSGLPNDRFSAERPEGSISTLTIQRTEQRDSAMYRCASSLERGDYEQYFGPGTRLTVT.

The chain is built from TRBV7-3 and TRBJ2-3, with 7 bases identical to TRBD2. V lost 1 base and J lost 4; bases outside the gene matches: 20. CDR3 length: 20 residues. Per germline, CDR1 SGHTA and CDR2 FQGTGA. The CDR3 DNA sequence: TGTGCCAGCAGCTTAAACTCCTTGGGCGGACTAGGAATAGGGGCAGATACGCAGTATTTT. Amino acid sequence: CASSLNSLGGLGIGADTQYF.